Presented here are 32 T cell receptor beta chains from one specimen sequenced in a study of cytomegalovirus exposure and HLA in healthy donors. It was with 60 Vbeta and 13 Jbeta primers that the PCR ran. Measured with immunoSEQ multiplex PCR; TCRdb has only the in-frame clones, and not every one. The sample shows roughly 150,000 clones, under 70% of them seen only once. Material: PBMCs. The source of these receptors is a man aged 30 to 39 in good health and CMV-seropositive.

This clone appeared a few times. J is TRBJ1-1 and V is TRBV5-1; 7 bases are a match to TRBD1. The CDR3 spans 13 residues. CDR1 is SGHRS and CDR2 is YFSETQ in the germline V gene. The J segment lost 3 bases and the V segment lost 4 bases, leaving 3 bases of the junction unmatched. The CDR3: CASSVDRDTEAFF. DNA of the CDR3: TGCGCCAGCAGCGTAGACAGGGACACTGAAGCTTTCTTT. Full variable domain (outside the CDR3, taken from reference TRBV5-1 and TRBJ1-1): KAGVTQTPRYLIKTRGQQVTLSCSPISGHRSVSWYQQTPGQGLQFLFEYFSETQRNKGNFPGRFSGRQFSNSRSEMNVSTLELGDSALYLCASSVDRDTEAFFGQGTRLTVV.

The chain links TRBV29-1 to TRBJ2-5; 7 bases map to TRBD1. The CDR3 sequence is 15 residues long. The trim removed 7 bases at V and 5 bases at J, leaving 16 bases unmatched. Germline CDR1 and CDR2: SQVTM and ANQGSEA. CDR3 sequence: CSGLQGSSRGETQYF. The CDR3, as DNA: TGCAGCGGACTACAGGGTTCCTCCAGGGGGGAGACCCAGTACTTC. Full variable domain (remainder filled in from reference TRBV29-1 and TRBJ2-5): SAVISQKPSRDICQRGTSLTIQCQVDSQVTMMFWYRQQPGQSLTLIATANQGSEATYESGFVIDKFPISRPNLTFSTLTVSNMSPEDSSIYLCSGLQGSSRGETQYFGPGTRLLVL.

The chain couples TRBV9 to TRBJ2-3; a possible D gene is TRBD2 (6 bases). V lost 3 bases and J 3 bases, leaving 14 bases between the germline ends. Germline loops: CDR1 SGDLS, CDR2 YYNGEE. The CDR3 has 15 amino acids. CDR3 nucleotides: TGTGCCAGCAGCGCTTTATCGGGGAGGACAGATACGCAGTATTTT. It translates to CASSALSGRTDTQYF.

This chain links TRBV27 with TRBJ1-1, with D unclear. This CDR3 region has 13 residues. Germline CDR1 and CDR2: MNHEY and SMNVEV (reference sequence). The ends were cut back, 0 bases at V and 4 bases at J, with 6 bases in the middle. This CDR3 is CASSLSRSTEAFF. CDR3 DNA: TGTGCCAGCAGTTTATCAAGGAGCACTGAAGCTTTCTTT.

This clone has more than one count but fewer than ten. The chain couples TRBV5-1 to TRBJ2-3; TRBD2 matches 8 bases. Per the germline V gene, CDR1 is SGHRS and CDR2 is YFSETQ. With V trimmed by 0 bases and J by 1 base, 7 bases remained unmatched. This CDR3 region has 17 residues. The CDR3 region is CASSLDRAGGGTDTQYF. The DNA for the CDR3 is TGCGCCAGCAGCTTGGATAGGGCGGGAGGCGGCACAGATACGCAGTATTTT. The entire variable domain, with the rest obtained from reference TRBV5-1 and TRBJ2-3, is as follows: KAGVTQTPRYLIKTRGQQVTLSCSPISGHRSVSWYQQTPGQGLQFLFEYFSETQRNKGNFPGRFSGRQFSNSRSEMNVSTLELGDSALYLCASSLDRAGGGTDTQYFGPGTRLTVL.

This clone was detected only a few times. The chain links TRBV18 to TRBJ1-1; D remains ambiguous. Between the trimmed V and J ends, which lost 3 bases and 2 bases, there was a span of 4 bases. The germline V gene has CDR1 KGHSH and CDR2 LQKENI. The CDR3 consists of 12 residues. The CDR3 protein is CASSPLNTEAFF. The DNA for the CDR3 is TGTGCCAGCTCACCCCTAAACACTGAAGCTTTCTTT.

The V gene is TRBV7-9, the J gene TRBJ2-5; 11 nucleotides match TRBD2. After removal of 1 base from V and 5 bases from J, the junction contained 9 bases not matched to a gene. CDR3 length: 17 amino acids. The germline V gene has CDR1 SEHNR and CDR2 FQNEAQ (reference sequence). DNA for the CDR3: TGTGCCAGCAGCTTAGGGGGCCTAGCGGGAGGCCGGGAGACCCAGTACTTC. Amino acids: CASSLGGLAGGRETQYF.

The chain uses TRBV6-5 and TRBJ1-1, with no clear D. The CDR3 loop spans 15 amino acids. Trimming cost V 5 bases and J 4 bases, with 17 bases left between them. Per germline, CDR1 MNHEY and CDR2 SVGAGI. CDR3 DNA sequence: TGTGCCAGCAGTCACGACTGGGAGGGTAGCACTGAAGCTTTCTTT. Translation gives CASSHDWEGSTEAFF.

A note on this clone: A read error may account for a junction end that differs from germline. The identical CDR3 is also encoded by other nucleotide sequences in the sample. CDR3 DNA sequence: TGTGCCTGGAGTGTTCATAGCAATCAGCCTCAGCATTTT. Its protein product is CAWSVHSNQPQHF. The chain uses TRBV30 and TRBJ1-5; D gene ambiguous. Per the germline V gene, CDR1 is GTSNPN and CDR2 is SVGIG (reference sequence). The CDR3 has 13 amino acids.

This rearrangement joins TRBV7-9 to TRBJ2-2, with D perhaps TRBD1 (6 bases). CDR1 and CDR2 from the germline V gene are SEHNR and FQNEAQ (reference sequence). V lost 5 bases and J 3 bases, leaving 10 bases between the germline ends. This CDR3 is built from 14 residues. CDR3 coding DNA: TGTGCCAGCAGCCTCGGACAGTACACCGGGGAGCTGTTTTTT. Encoded protein: CASSLGQYTGELFF.

The chain employs TRBV4-2 and TRBJ2-5; possibly TRBD2 for D (6 bases). The CDR3 is made up of 16 amino acids. Germline V gene sequence: CDR1 LGHNA, CDR2 YNFKEQ. Trimming removed 0 bases from V and 6 bases from J, with 17 bases in between. The CDR3 sequence is CASSQDWVAEGKTQYF. The CDR3 DNA sequence: TGTGCCAGCAGCCAAGATTGGGTAGCGGAGGGCAAGACCCAGTACTTC.

The rearrangement links TRBV10-1 to TRBJ2-1; 9 bases agree with TRBD1. The CDR3 covers 13 residues. CDR1 WNHNN and CDR2 SYGVQD come from the germline V gene (reference sequence). The V and J ends lost 8 bases and 5 bases, in that order; junction bases with no gene match: 4. This chain's CDR3 is CASGTGSDNEQFF. CDR3 in DNA: TGCGCCAGCGGGACAGGGTCTGACAATGAGCAGTTCTTC.

This clone has a handful of counts. The chain carries TRBV10-3 and TRBJ1-5; 10 bases map to TRBD1. The germline V gene has CDR1 ENHRY and CDR2 SYGVKD. The CDR3 runs 14 residues. The V segment lost 6 bases and the J segment 4 bases; nucleotides outside the gene matches: 3. CDR3 protein: CAIRDRGSNQPQHF. CDR3 nucleotides: TGTGCCATCAGGGACAGGGGGTCTAATCAGCCCCAGCATTTT.

On this clone: Other DNA sequences in this sample translate to the same CDR3. V is TRBV6-1 and J is TRBJ1-1; 8 bases align to TRBD1. After removal of 2 bases from V and 5 bases from J, the junction contained 7 bases not matched to a gene. Germline CDR1 is MNHNS and CDR2 is SASEGT. CDR3 length: 15 amino acids. The DNA for the CDR3 is TGTGCCAGCAGTGAACCAGCAGGGGGCAGTACTGAAGCTTTCTTT. Its translation: CASSEPAGGSTEAFF.

The V call is TRBV6-1, the J call TRBJ2-1, with 7 bases matching TRBD2. V lost 6 bases and J lost 8; bases outside the gene matches: 13. The CDR3 is 15 amino acids. Germline V CDR1 and CDR2: MNHNS, SASEGT. CDR3 bases: TGTGCCAGCAGGGAGCCCGGGGCTAGCGGAGATGAGCAGTTCTTC. Protein: CASREPGASGDEQFF.

This clone was counted a single time. The CDR3: CAWSPRSGTEAFF. CDR3 coding DNA: TGTGCCTGGAGTCCCCGTTCCGGGACTGAAGCTTTCTTT. V gene TRBV30 combines with J gene TRBJ1-1; D remains ambiguous. This CDR3 contains 13 residues. V lost 2 bases and J lost 5, with 12 bases in between. The germline CDR1 and CDR2 sequences are GTSNPN and SVGIG (reference sequence).

The chain has TRBV7-8 and TRBJ2-7, with D tentatively TRBD2 (5 bases). The V and J ends lost 1 base and 3 bases respectively, with 13 bases between them. The CDR3 runs to 15 residues. Germline CDR1 and CDR2: SGHVS and FQNEAQ. Here the CDR3 reads CASSLDFAGNYEQYF. The CDR3 nucleotides read TGTGCCAGCAGCTTAGACTTCGCCGGGAACTACGAGCAGTACTTC.

This clone has more than one count but fewer than ten. The chain uses TRBV18 and TRBJ2-2; tentatively, D is TRBD2 (6 bases). Germline CDR1 and CDR2: KGHSH and LQKENI. V lost 0 bases, J lost 1 base, and 6 bases lay in between. CDR3 length equals 15 residues. This CDR3 reads CASSPPGGNTGELFF. CDR3 coding DNA: TGTGCCAGCTCACCACCGGGGGGGAACACCGGGGAGCTGTTTTTT.

This clone was seen a handful of times. The chain employs TRBV27 and TRBJ2-5; 7 bases agree with TRBD2. The germline V gene encodes CDR1 MNHEY and CDR2 SMNVEV (reference sequence). CDR3 length: 14 amino acids. V was pared by 6 bases and J by 9 bases, with 13 bases of the junction left unmatched. CDR3 protein: CASSPGGRLGAQYF. The CDR3 DNA reads as TGTGCCAGCAGCCCCGGGGGGAGGCTTGGGGCCCAGTACTTC.

This clone came up once. CDR3 in DNA: TGTGCCAGCAAAGGCGGACTAGCGGATTACGAGCAGTACTTC. This encodes CASKGGLADYEQYF. The genes are TRBV27 and TRBJ2-7; 10 bases map to TRBD2. The CDR3 runs 14 residues. V lost 7 bases to trimming and J lost 4 bases; unmatched junction nucleotides: 7. CDR1 MNHEY and CDR2 SMNVEV come from the germline V gene (reference sequence).

CDR3 in DNA: TGTGCCAGCAGCGCGAGGGGGGGCGCCCACACTGAAGCTTTCTTT. Translating gives CASSARGGAHTEAFF. J is TRBJ1-1 and V is TRBV9; tentatively, D is TRBD1 (6 bases). The germline V gene has CDR1 SGDLS and CDR2 YYNGEE. V lost 3 bases, J lost 3 bases, and 15 bases lay in between. This CDR3 contains 15 residues.

The sample holds a few counts of this clone. V and J are TRBV30 and TRBJ2-1; TRBD1 matches 9 bases. CDR1 and CDR2 from the germline V gene are GTSNPN and SVGIG (reference sequence). The CDR3 runs to 14 residues. The trim removed 5 bases at V and 4 bases at J, leaving 6 bases unmatched. CDR3 bases: TGTGCCTGGGGACAGGGGAATGTTTACAATGAGCAGTTCTTC. This sequence encodes CAWGQGNVYNEQFF.

The V gene is TRBV7-6, the J gene TRBJ1-4, with 7 bases lining up with TRBD1. CDR1 SGHVS and CDR2 FNYEAQ come from the germline V gene. The CDR3 spans 14 residues. J lost 6 bases, V lost 1 base, and 2 bases had no gene match. The DNA of the CDR3 is TGTGCCAGCAGCTTAGGACAGGGCGATGAAAAACTGTTTTTT. Translating gives CASSLGQGDEKLFF.

The rearrangement joins TRBV7-9 to TRBJ1-1; 7 nucleotides align to TRBD1. After removal of 5 bases from V and 3 bases from J, the junction contained 9 bases not matched to a gene. Germline CDR1 SEHNR, CDR2 FQNEAQ (reference sequence). This CDR3 has 15 residues. The CDR3 coding sequence is TGTGCCAGCAGCATACCTCGGCAGGGGGACACTGAAGCTTTCTTT. It encodes CASSIPRQGDTEAFF.

CDR3 loop: CATTGSDTQYF. CDR3 in DNA: TGTGCCACCACAGGGTCCGATACGCAGTATTTT. The gene calls are TRBV28 and TRBJ2-3, with D possibly being TRBD1 (6 bases). The V end lost 10 bases, the J end lost 6 bases, and 11 bases lay between the germline ends. CDR3 length: 11 amino acids. Germline V gives CDR1 MDHEN, CDR2 SYDVKM. Combining the CDR3 with reference TRBV28 and TRBJ2-3 gives the whole variable domain DVKVTQSSRYLVKRTGEKVFLECVQDMDHENMFWYRQDPGLGLRLIYFSYDVKMKEKGDIPEGYSVSREKKERFSLILESASTNQTSMYLCATTGSDTQYFGPGTRLTVL.

The chain recombines TRBV5-1 with TRBJ1-2, with D perhaps TRBD1 (5 bases). Per the germline V gene, CDR1 is SGHRS and CDR2 is YFSETQ. The CDR3 covers 14 residues. CDR3: CPTGGRNRNYGYTF. The CDR3 DNA is TGCCCCACAGGAGGGCGGAACCGGAACTATGGCTACACCTTC.

This chain links TRBV28 with TRBJ2-3, with D possibly being TRBD2 (6 bases). CDR3 length: 16 amino acids. Trimming cost V 6 bases and J 2 bases, with 18 bases left between them. Germline CDR1 is MDHEN and CDR2 is SYDVKM. The DNA for the CDR3 is TGTGCCAGCAGACCCCGGCAGGCGGGGTCCACAGATACGCAGTATTTT. Encoded protein: CASRPRQAGSTDTQYF.

This chain connects TRBV28 to TRBJ2-7; the match to TRBD1 covers 10 bases. The germline CDR1 and CDR2 sequences are MDHEN and SYDVKM. CDR3 size: 14 residues. Unmatched junction bases numbered 10, after V lost 7 bases and J lost 7 bases. In DNA form, the CDR3 reads TGTGCCAGCAACCGGGACAGGGGTCCTCGGGAGCAGTACTTC. Encoded protein: CASNRDRGPREQYF.

Notes on this clone: At one end the junction does not follow the germline gene, possibly because of a read error. This chain joins TRBV7-9 and TRBJ1-2, with 8 bases identical to TRBD1. The CDR3 extends over 15 amino acids. Germline CDR1 and CDR2: SEHNR and FQNEAQ (reference sequence). CDR3 loop: CSSSSTGGTNYGYTF. For the CDR3, the DNA is TGTTCCAGCAGCTCCACAGGGGGTACTAACTATGGCTACACCTTC. The whole variable domain, filled in from reference TRBV7-9 and TRBJ1-2, reads DTGVSQNPRHKITKRGQNVTFRCDPISEHNRLYWYRQTLGQGPEFLTYFQNEAQLEKSRLLSDRFSAERPKGSFSTLEIQRTEQGDSAMYLCSSSSTGGTNYGYTFGSGTRLTVV.

The chain has TRBV18 and TRBJ2-1; 8 bases fit TRBD2. This CDR3 contains 14 residues. The J segment lost 7 bases and the V segment lost 3 bases, leaving 5 bases of the junction unmatched. The germline gives CDR1 KGHSH, CDR2 LQKENI. The DNA for the CDR3 is TGTGCCAGCTCACCTAGCGGGGCAAGGAATGAGCAGTTCTTC. It specifies CASSPSGARNEQFF.

The chain combines TRBV6-5 with TRBJ1-1; weak D call: TRBD1 (5 bases). The CDR3 is 13 residues long. Germline V gives CDR1 MNHEY, CDR2 SVGAGI. V was shortened by 4 bases and J by 3 bases, with 9 bases between the two germline ends. This CDR3 is CASSSQGYTEAFF. The CDR3 DNA sequence: TGTGCCAGCAGTTCCCAGGGTTACACTGAAGCTTTCTTT.

The chain employs TRBV9 and TRBJ2-1; 9 bases fit TRBD2. This CDR3 comprises 15 residues. Germline CDR1 reads SGDLS; CDR2 reads YYNGEE. The J segment lost 9 bases and the V segment lost 0 bases, leaving 7 bases of the junction unmatched. The CDR3 here is CASSVEGGRGGEQFF. CDR3 sequence (DNA): TGTGCCAGCAGCGTAGAAGGCGGGAGGGGGGGTGAGCAGTTCTTC.